Sequencing of this T cell receptor beta chain was carried out in a study of cytomegalovirus exposure and HLA in healthy donors. With V trimmed by 6 bases and J by 6 bases, 9 bases remained unmatched. CDR3 length: 14 residues. Germline V CDR1 and CDR2: MNHEY, SMNVEV (reference sequence). Generated by immunoSEQ multiplex PCR, the TCRdb table keeps only in-frame clones and is missing some. The sample comprises more than 300,000 clones, roughly 88% of which are singletons, and 0.65% to 0.95% rests with the top ten. General observations from the study: Three chains linked to CMV were shown in vitro to be specific for CMV antigens. Overall, approximately 180 TCR beta chains were annotated as cytomegalovirus-associated.

While the first cohort had around 700 subjects, the donors belonged to the separate validation cohort of roughly 130 subjects. For this clone: The antigen is undetermined.

Sequenced sample: PBMCs. The sequence came from a woman aged 18-29 years in good health and CMV-seronegative. The chain combines TRBV27 with TRBJ2-7, with TRBD1 matching over 9 bases. The CDR3 loop is CASRPGQGNAEQYF. CDR3 nucleotides: TGTGCCAGCAGGCCGGGACAGGGTAACGCCGAGCAGTACTTC.